These T cell receptor beta chains were read from a single sample in a study of read filtering for tumor transcriptome and immune sequencing. TCRdb re-derived calls from the reads in MiXCR, one entry per CDR3 protein. In the table there are 25,000 or so distinct CDR3 sequences, less than 25% of which are singletons. The sample comprised a population of CD138-negative cells sorted from bone marrow. Receptors were obtained from a donor at least 40 years old with multiple myeloma. Both conserved end residues are part of each CDR3. A D gene is named only where the DNA matches it firmly. The listing skips clone size in some rows; elsewhere it reads once, few, many or a size class.

j_gene | v_gene | d_gene | abundance | CDR3nt | CDR3aa
TRBJ2-1 | TRBV9 | TRBD2 | medium-sized | TGTGCCAGCAGCCCCTGGGGGGGACGGAGTGAGCAGTTCTTC | CASSPWGGRSEQFF
TRBJ1-5 | TRBV20-1 | - | many | TGCAGTGCTATATCGGGGTACGGCAATCAGCCCCAGCATTTT | CSAISGYGNQPQHF
TRBJ1-4 | TRBV7-9 | TRBD1 | many | TGTGCCAGCAGAAAGACAGGGACCTATAATGAAAAACTGTTTTTT | CASRKTGTYNEKLFF
TRBJ2-5 | TRBV24-1 | TRBD2 | medium-sized | TGTGCCACCAGTGATATAGCGGGCCTGGAGACCCAGTACTTC | CATSDIAGLETQYF
TRBJ2-1 | TRBV19 | - | many | TGTGCCAGTAGTGCGGCGGGACCCCTCCTAAGCAATGAGCAGTTCTTC | CASSAAGPLLSNEQFF
TRBJ2-3 | TRBV20-1 | - | many | TGCAGTGCTAGGGCAGGGTGGGTAGGAGATACGCAGTATTTT | CSARAGWVGDTQYF
TRBJ2-5 | TRBV5-1 | TRBD2 | many | TGCGCCAGCAGCTCAGCGGGGATTCAAGAGACCCAGTACTTC | CASSSAGIQETQYF
TRBJ1-1 | TRBV7-9 | - | many | TGTGCCAGCAGCTTAGCAGGAGGTGATGAAGCTTTCTTT | CASSLAGGDEAFF
TRBJ2-7 | TRBV12-3/TRBV12-4 | - | - | TGTGCCAGCAGTCCTTTAGCGGCAGGCATTTACGAGCTGTACTTC | CASSPLAAGIYELYF
TRBJ2-7 | TRBV24-1 | - | many | TGTGCCACCAGTGATCCCGGGAGTGCCTACGAGCAGTACTTC | CATSDPGSAYEQYF
TRBJ2-3 | TRBV4-1 | - | - | TGCGCCAGCAGCCTAAATCGACGGGGTTTTACAGATACGCAGTATTTT | CASSLNRRGFTDTQYF
TRBJ2-1 | TRBV29-1 | TRBD2 | many | TGCAGCGTTGAAGTCCTAGCGGGAGTAAGGTTCTTC | CSVEVLAGVRFF
TRBJ2-1 | TRBV10-2 | TRBD2 | medium-sized | TGCGCCAGCAGCCTACTAGCGGGAGGCTACAATGAGCAGTTCTTC | CASSLLAGGYNEQFF
TRBJ2-2 | TRBV29-1 | TRBD2 | many | TGCAGCGTTGTAGCGGGAGGGACCGGGGAGCTGTTTTTT | CSVVAGGTGELFF
TRBJ2-1 | TRBV7-6 | - | medium-sized | TGTGCCAGCAGCCCCCAAGGACAAGAGCAGTTCTTC | CASSPQGQEQFF
TRBJ2-2 | TRBV30 | - | many | TGTGCCTGGAGTTTCCCCGGTGGACAGTTCTTTTTT | CAWSFPGGQFFF
TRBJ2-1 | TRBV5-1 | TRBD1 | medium-sized | TGCGCCAGCAGTTCACCGGGACAGGGGACGAAAAATGAGCAGTTCTTC | CASSSPGQGTKNEQFF
TRBJ2-7 | TRBV6-5 | TRBD2 | many | TGTGCCAGCAGTCCATCCCCACTCACTAGCGGGGGGGTCCACGAGCAGTACTTC | CASSPSPLTSGGVHEQYF
TRBJ1-1 | TRBV5-1 | - | many | TGCGCCAGCAGCTTGGGGAATGGGGACACTGAAGCTTTCTTT | CASSLGNGDTEAFF
TRBJ2-1 | TRBV7-2 | TRBD2 | medium-sized | TGTGCCAGCAGCCCCTGGCGGGAGCCCTACAATGAGCAGTTCTTC | CASSPWREPYNEQFF
TRBJ1-1 | TRBV25-1 | TRBD1 | many | TGTGCCAGCAGAGAGAAGGACAGGGAAGGGACTGAAGCTTTCTTT | CASREKDREGTEAFF
TRBJ1-1 | TRBV29-1 | - | many | TGCAGCGTTCCCCAGGGGACTGAAGCTTTCTTT | CSVPQGTEAFF
TRBJ2-7 | TRBV7-9 | TRBD1 | many | TGTGCCAGCAGCTTGGGGACAGGGCGCGAGCAGTACTTC | CASSLGTGREQYF
TRBJ2-1 | TRBV19 | TRBD2 | many | TGTGCCAGTAGTATCAGACTAGCGGGAGAGGATGAGCAGTTCTTC | CASSIRLAGEDEQFF
TRBJ2-3 | TRBV5-4 | TRBD1 | many | TGTGCCAGCAGAGATAACAGACAGGGCTCGGGAGATACGCAGTATTTT | CASRDNRQGSGDTQYF
TRBJ2-1 | TRBV29-1 | - | medium-sized | TGCAGCGTTGAACTTGGGCTTTACAATGAGCAGTTCTTC | CSVELGLYNEQFF
TRBJ2-1 | TRBV28 | TRBD2 | many | TGTGCCAGCAGGCCCGGGACTAGCTGGGAAAATGAGCAGTTCTTC | CASRPGTSWENEQFF
TRBJ2-7 | TRBV14 | TRBD2 | many | TGTGCCAGCAGCCAAGAAGGAATAGCGGGAAGGTACGAGCAGTACTTC | CASSQEGIAGRYEQYF